A single count supports the clone carrying this T cell receptor beta chain. The sample belongs to a study of blood T cell repertoires in COVID-19. Overall study: There were acute and convalescent COVID-19 samples, and they came from the United States, Italy and Spain. Sample material is recorded as cDNA or gDNA derived from T cells, B-cell-depleted T cells, or PBMCs.

Original processing methods: For nucleated cells, counts were estimated from reference gene primer amplification. Assay used: immunoSEQ multiplex PCR; TCRdb lists only in-frame clones, some missing. V, J and clone size are those of that table, while D and trimming were read from the DNA. The sample includes about 120,000 clones, roughly 85% of them seen just once. The clonotype was recovered from a man in his forties with acute or convalescent COVID-19. The sample consisted of peripheral blood.

The CDR3 sequence: CAWSRQVANTEAFF. The CDR3 DNA follows: TGTGCCTGGAGTCGCCAGGTTGCGAACACTGAAGCTTTCTTT. V gene TRBV30 combines with J gene TRBJ1-1; D unclear. V was clipped by 2 bases and J by 1 base, with 11 bases between them. CDR3 length equals 14 residues. CDR1 and CDR2 from the germline V gene are GTSNPN and SVGIG (reference sequence). The full variable domain, completed using reference TRBV30 and TRBJ1-1, is SQTIHQWPATLVQPVGSPLSLECTVEGTSNPNLYWYRQAAGRGLQLLFYSVGIGQISSEVPQNLSASRPQDRQFILSSKKLLLSDSGFYLCAWSRQVANTEAFFGQGTRLTVV.